A single sample is the source of the 14 T cell receptor beta chains below, sequenced in a study of shared clonotypes between healthy human individuals (dated by TCRdb to about 2020). Library preparation employed the immunoSEQ multiplex PCR assay. Imported from immuneACCESS, the table was reduced by TCRdb to in-frame sequences with V and J called. These copies leave out some clones; in studies compared against another copy, an unresolved V gene accounts for under half, and the cause of the remainder is not known. The sample yields about 380,000 clones; 90% to 97% were counted once. About 0.32% of the sample is taken by the ten largest. Sequenced: memory CD8+ T cells sorted from blood. The sample's cell subset or site label is to be understood as: CD45RO+ cells pooled with CCR7-negative TemRA cells. The source of these receptors is a man aged 25-45 years in good health.

This clone has just one count. The identical CDR3 is also encoded by other nucleotide sequences in the sample. J is TRBJ2-3 and V is TRBV5-1; possible D gene TRBD2, 6 bases. The CDR3 sequence is 14 residues long. Trimming removed 3 bases at V and 1 base at J, with 9 bases between. CDR1 and CDR2 from the germline V gene are SGHRS and YFSETQ. The CDR3 DNA sequence: TGCGCCAGCAGCTCGGGCGGGGGCACAGATACGCAGTATTTT. Amino acids: CASSSGGGTDTQYF.

The V and J genes are TRBV7-9 and TRBJ1-1; 9 bases line up with TRBD1. Germline CDR1 is SEHNR and CDR2 is FQNEAQ (reference sequence). This CDR3 contains 14 residues. The J segment lost 2 bases and the V segment lost 5 bases, leaving 3 bases of the junction unmatched. CDR3 protein: CASSHTGGNTEAFF. The CDR3 region has the DNA TGTGCCAGCAGCCACACAGGGGGCAACACTGAAGCTTTCTTT.

The chain recombines TRBV10-3 with TRBJ2-3; D is ambiguous. There are 13 residues in the CDR3. V was clipped by 10 bases and J by 0 bases, with 11 bases between them. CDR1 is ENHRY and CDR2 is SYGVKD in the germline V gene. The CDR3 is CATRSSSTDTQYF. CDR3 bases: TGTGCCACTCGTAGCTCTAGCACAGATACGCAGTATTTT.

This chain links TRBV7-2 with TRBJ2-7, with 9 bases fitting TRBD2. Germline V gene data show CDR1 as SGHTA and CDR2 as FQGNSA. The CDR3 is 15 amino acids. V lost 0 bases and J lost 2; bases outside the gene matches: 2. The CDR3 region is CASSLATSGAYEQYF. CDR3 in DNA: TGTGCCAGCAGCTTAGCGACTAGCGGAGCCTACGAGCAGTACTTC.

The chain recombines TRBV30 with TRBJ1-1; D gene ambiguous. Deletions cut 2 bases from V and 4 bases from J, with 8 bases between. The CDR3 extends over 12 amino acids. Per the germline V gene, CDR1 is GTSNPN and CDR2 is SVGIG (reference sequence). CDR3 DNA sequence: TGTGCCTGGAGTCCGGTTTTCACTGAAGCTTTCTTT. It encodes CAWSPVFTEAFF.

The chain recombines TRBV7-3 with TRBJ2-2, with TRBD2 matching over 7 bases. CDR3 length: 15 amino acids. Per germline, CDR1 SGHTA and CDR2 FQGTGA. Germline trimming cut 6 bases from V and 1 base from J; bases unmatched to any gene: 5. Written as DNA, the CDR3 is TGTGCCAGCAGTCGGACTAGTAAGAACACCGGGGAGCTGTTTTTT. Translated: CASSRTSKNTGELFF.

The chain links TRBV9 to TRBJ2-7; 9 bases map to TRBD2. This CDR3 comprises 14 residues. From germline, CDR1 is SGDLS and CDR2 YYNGEE. V lost 4 bases, J lost 3 bases, and 5 bases stayed unmatched. The CDR3 is CASSSQAGGYEQYF. DNA of the CDR3: TGTGCCAGCAGCTCACAAGCGGGGGGCTACGAGCAGTACTTC.

The chain recombines TRBV2 with TRBJ2-6, with 10 bases lining up with TRBD2. The CDR3 totals 16 residues. V trimming: 5 bases; J trimming: 3 bases; junction bases outside the gene matches: 4. Looked up from germline, CDR1 is SNHLY and CDR2 is FYNNEI. CDR3 DNA: TGTGCCAGCAGTCTAGCGGGAGATCATGGGGCCAACGTCCTGACTTTC. Translating gives CASSLAGDHGANVLTF.

V gene TRBV19 combines with J gene TRBJ1-3; D not resolved. Germline-derived CDR1 and CDR2 are LNHDA and SQIVND (reference sequence). The ends were cut back, 2 bases at V and 2 bases at J, with 10 bases in the middle. The CDR3 contains 15 residues. The CDR3 region is CASSIRGSPGNTIYF. The DNA of the CDR3 is TGTGCCAGTAGTATAAGAGGATCCCCTGGAAACACCATATATTTT.

The V and J genes are TRBV6-5 and TRBJ2-2; D remains ambiguous. CDR1 is MNHEY and CDR2 is SVGAGI in the germline V gene. V dropped 7 bases and J dropped 0 bases, with 6 bases sitting between them. The CDR3 is 13 amino acids. The CDR3 here is CASTGANTGELFF. The CDR3 nucleotides are TGTGCCAGCACTGGCGCGAACACCGGGGAGCTGTTTTTT.

This chain links TRBV18 with TRBJ1-5, with 10 bases that match TRBD1. The CDR3 length is 19 residues. V lost 5 bases and J lost 3; bases outside the gene matches: 16. The germline V gene encodes CDR1 KGHSH and CDR2 LQKENI. The CDR3 reads CASSSRDRGGIGDNQPQHF. The CDR3 DNA is TGTGCCAGCTCATCCCGGGACAGGGGCGGAATCGGAGACAATCAGCCCCAGCATTTT. Drawing the rest from reference TRBV18 and TRBJ1-5, the complete variable domain is NAGVMQNPRHLVRRRGQEARLRCSPMKGHSHVYWYRQLPEEGLKFMVYLQKENIIDESGMPKERFSAEFPKEGPSILRIQQVVRGDSAAYFCASSSRDRGGIGDNQPQHFGDGTRLSIL.

This clone showed up just once. This chain joins TRBV2 and TRBJ2-1; possibly TRBD2 for D (5 bases). Trimming left V 4 bases short and J 12 bases short, with 7 bases between. This CDR3 region has 10 residues. Germline loops: CDR1 SNHLY, CDR2 FYNNEI. The CDR3 DNA is TGTGCCAGCAGTGTCCTAGCGCAGTTCTTC. It specifies CASSVLAQFF.

This chain joins TRBV11-2 and TRBJ2-5; D may be TRBD2 (6 bases). The V end lost 3 bases, the J end lost 5 bases, and 10 bases lay between the germline ends. CDR3 length equals 13 residues. The germline CDR1 and CDR2 sequences are SGHAT and FQNNGV. This CDR3 reads CASSLPGGETQYF. The CDR3 bases are TGTGCCAGCAGCTTGCCCGGAGGGGAGACCCAGTACTTC.

The rearrangement joins TRBV10-3 to TRBJ1-2, with D uncertain. There are 13 residues in the CDR3. The V end lost 2 bases, the J end lost 0 bases, and 4 bases lay between the germline ends. Per germline, CDR1 ENHRY and CDR2 SYGVKD. In DNA form, the CDR3 reads TGTGCCATCAGTGAGGGGGCTAACTATGGCTACACCTTC. Protein product: CAISEGANYGYTF.